What follows are 6 T cell receptor beta chains derived from one specimen sequenced in a study of beta chain features in type 1 diabetes. Of the isolated RNA, all was reverse transcribed, and so the sequenced material was expressed TCRB transcripts. Libraries were prepared by immunoSEQ multiplex PCR; TCRdb keeps only in-frame clonotypes and omits some of them. The data show a few hundred thousand clones, over 10% seen once. Study results and caveats: In every one of the four CD4+ subsets, TCRB CDR3s were moderately but significantly shorter in Type 1 diabetes patients.

These receptors' targets are unknown. The specimen was naive CD4+ T cells from blood. The receptors come from a woman under 30 with type 1 diabetes.

CDR3 in DNA: TGCGCCAGCAGCTTGGTCCCTAACAATCAGCCCCAGCATTTT. Its protein is CASSLVPNNQPQHF. The V call is TRBV5-1, the J call TRBJ1-5; no clear D. The CDR3 extends over 14 amino acids. V lost 0 bases and J 3 bases, leaving 7 bases between the germline ends. The germline gives CDR1 SGHRS, CDR2 YFSETQ. Full variable domain (remainder filled in from reference TRBV5-1 and TRBJ1-5): KAGVTQTPRYLIKTRGQQVTLSCSPISGHRSVSWYQQTPGQGLQFLFEYFSETQRNKGNFPGRFSGRQFSNSRSEMNVSTLELGDSALYLCASSLVPNNQPQHFGDGTRLSIL.

The chain links TRBV5-4 to TRBJ2-3, with TRBD2 identical over 7 bases. The CDR3 runs 14 residues. Unmatched junction bases numbered 3, after V lost 3 bases and J lost 2 bases. CDR1 and CDR2 (germline): SGHNT, YYREEE (reference sequence). The CDR3 nucleotides read TGTGCCAGCAGCTCCGGGACTAACACAGATACGCAGTATTTT. It yields the protein CASSSGTNTDTQYF.

This clone was detected only a few times. The V gene is TRBV28, the J gene TRBJ2-2, with D uncertain. V gave up 6 bases and J gave up 4 bases, with 12 bases separating them. Germline CDR1 and CDR2: MDHEN and SYDVKM. The CDR3 is made up of 14 amino acids. CDR3 nucleotide sequence: TGTGCCAGCAGCCATACCACTTTCACCGGGGAGCTGTTTTTT. It yields the protein CASSHTTFTGELFF.

The sample holds a few counts of this clone. The chain is built from TRBV5-1 and TRBJ1-5; perhaps TRBD1 as D (5 bases). The CDR3 runs to 15 residues. Germline loops: CDR1 SGHRS, CDR2 YFSETQ. V was trimmed by 1 base and J by 6 bases, leaving 14 bases between them. CDR3 amino acids: CASSLMAGRGQPQHF. CDR3 sequence (DNA): TGCGCCAGCAGCTTGATGGCCGGGAGGGGTCAGCCCCAGCATTTT.

The V gene is TRBV10-3, the J gene TRBJ1-5, with D hard to call. Trimming took 8 bases from V and 3 from J, leaving 11 bases between them. This CDR3 contains 13 residues. Germline assignment: CDR1 ENHRY and CDR2 SYGVKD. The CDR3 sequence is CAIGGEPNQPQHF. The CDR3 DNA is TGTGCCATCGGCGGAGAGCCCAATCAGCCCCAGCATTTT.

This clone was picked up a small number of times. This sequence joins TRBV14 and TRBJ2-1, with D hard to call. This CDR3 contains 14 residues. V dropped 5 bases and J dropped 5 bases, with 13 bases sitting between them. The germline V gene has CDR1 SGHDN and CDR2 FVKESK. The CDR3 loop reads CASSSKITDNEQFF. CDR3 DNA: TGTGCCAGCAGCTCCAAGATCACGGACAATGAGCAGTTCTTC.